The 2 T cell receptor beta chains listed next were all sequenced from one sample in a study of control samples from healthy donors and cancer patients. This table comes from immunoSEQ multiplex PCR, and its TCRdb copy is limited to in-frame clones, with some not included. The repertoire includes 200,000 to 250,000 clones, just under 95% of them detected once, and approximately 1.6% sits in the top ten. Sequenced: blood. The receptors originated from a man in his fifties or sixties in good health.

This clone was detected only once. V gene TRBV5-1 combines with J gene TRBJ1-3; D perhaps matches TRBD1 (6 bases). This CDR3 has 17 residues. V was pared by 3 bases and J by 0 bases, with 16 bases between. CDR1 and CDR2 from the germline V gene are SGHRS and YFSETQ. CDR3 DNA sequence: TGCGCCAGCAGCTATTCCGGGACACGACTCTCTGGAAACACCATATATTTT. It encodes CASSYSGTRLSGNTIYF.

V gene TRBV5-6 combines with J gene TRBJ1-4; the D gene is possibly TRBD1 (6 bases). In germline, CDR1 is SGHDT, CDR2 YYEEEE. The V end was cut by 0 bases, the J end by 8 bases, with 11 bases between. The CDR3 totals 14 residues. The CDR3 here is CASSLAGQGEKLFF. For the CDR3, the DNA is TGTGCCAGCAGCTTGGCCGGGCAGGGGGAAAAACTGTTTTTT.